Listed here is a single T cell receptor beta chain. Participant ages covered about 18 to 89 years across about 25 US areas. Cohort allocation depended upon clinical history that participants reported. The sample comes from a study of blood T cell repertoires in COVID-19. Study overall: Samples taken during acute and convalescent COVID-19 were collected in the United States, Italy and Spain. PBMCs, B-cell-depleted T cells, or T cells were the source of the cDNA or gDNA that made up the material.

Profiled with immunoSEQ multiplex PCR; TCRdb holds only in-frame clones, not every one. The table records more than 200,000 clones, about 90% of them present only once. Germline CDR1 is LGHDT and CDR2 is YNNKEL (reference sequence). CDR3 length: 15 residues. V shed 3 bases and J 7 bases; nucleotides not matched to a gene: 8. The chain is built from TRBV3-1 (or the pseudogene TRBV3-2) and TRBJ2-1; 8 bases are shared with TRBD2. Sequences were obtained from PBMCs or T cells enriched from blood (not recorded which). The origin of this receptor is a woman aged 25 to 39 with acute COVID-19. The CDR3 sequence: CASSHSGGRRNEQFF. The CDR3 DNA reads as TGTGCCAGCAGCCACAGCGGGGGTCGAAGGAATGAGCAGTTCTTC.